Here is one TCR beta chain with its context. Its antigen is not identified. Patients sequenced had flow cytometry evidence of CD8+CD57+ cell expansion. Patients, without exception, had severe acquired aplastic anemia. The blood sampling took place in patients who had so far received no therapy. The record originates from a study of CD8+CD57+ T cells in acquired aplastic anemia. The CDR3 runs to 16 residues. Germline CDR1 MNHEY, CDR2 SMNVEV (reference sequence). The V and J ends lost 5 bases and 0 bases respectively, with 11 bases between them. Study-wide points: Comparison of patients with controls identified about 27 shared CD8+ CDR3 sequences.

Profiles of TCR beta VDJ and CDR3 were generated from a genomic DNA template. TCRdb used MiXCR to reprocess the reads, holding one entry per CDR3 protein. The sample lists 180,000 or so distinct CDR3 sequences; 48% were seen once. The V and J genes are TRBV27 and TRBJ1-6; no clear D. Sequencing was done on a sample of sorted CD4+, CD8+, or CD8+CD57+ T cells (not recorded which) from PBMCs. This TCR was recovered from a human donor with aplastic anemia. The CDR3, as DNA: TGTGCCAGCAGTCCGCAGATGAGCTCCTATAATTCACCCCTCCACTTT. Protein: CASSPQMSSYNSPLHF.